Listed below are T cell receptor beta chains from one sample, sequenced in a study of cytomegalovirus exposure and HLA in healthy donors. Profiled with immunoSEQ multiplex PCR; TCRdb holds only in-frame clones, not every one. The sample lists tens of thousands of clones, approximately 82% occurring once. The sequenced sample was PBMCs. The receptors derive from a woman between 40 and 55 years old in good health and CMV-seropositive. Both conserved end residues are part of each CDR3. The D gene is left open where the match is weak. The size of a clone is reported for some rows only, either as once, few or many, or as a class for expanded clones.

size: .; D: TRBD2; V: TRBV7-2; J: TRBJ2-7; DNA: TGTGCCAGCAGCTTAGGACTAGCGGGGACAGGAGAGCAGTACTTC; CDR3: CASSLGLAGTGEQYF
size: .; D: .; V: TRBV29-1; J: TRBJ1-2; DNA: TGCAGCGTTGGTTCGGCAGGGGAATGGTATGGCTACACCTTC; CDR3: CSVGSAGEWYGYTF
size: .; D: .; V: TRBV6-1; J: TRBJ1-2; DNA: TGTGCCAGCAGTGGGGGGAAAGCAGGGGATTATGGCTACACCTTC; CDR3: CASSGGKAGDYGYTF
size: .; D: .; V: TRBV9; J: TRBJ1-1; DNA: TGTGCCAGCAGCCCACAAACTCGGACAGCAGAAGCTTTCTTT; CDR3: CASSPQTRTAEAFF
size: .; D: .; V: TRBV4-1; J: TRBJ1-4; DNA: TGCGCCAGCAGCCTTTCTCCTCCAACTAATGAAAAACTGTTTTTT; CDR3: CASSLSPPTNEKLFF
size: .; D: TRBD1; V: TRBV14; J: TRBJ1-5; DNA: TGTGCCAGCAGCCAATTGGACAGGCAGAATCAGCCCCAGCATTTT; CDR3: CASSQLDRQNQPQHF
size: .; D: .; V: TRBV19; J: TRBJ1-4; DNA: TGTGCCAGTACCATGCGGGGGTTGGGTGAAAAACTGTTTTTT; CDR3: CASTMRGLGEKLFF
size: .; D: .; V: TRBV2; J: TRBJ2-7; DNA: TGTGCCAGCAGCCTCAGCTACGAGCAGTACTTC; CDR3: CASSLSYEQYF
size: few; D: .; V: TRBV6-1; J: TRBJ1-1; DNA: TGTGCCAGCACTGAGACAGCGAACACTGAAGCTTTCTTT; CDR3: CASTETANTEAFF
size: .; D: TRBD1; V: TRBV5-4; J: TRBJ2-1; DNA: TGTGCCACCAAGAGGGGACAGGGGGACTCCCATGAGCAGTTCTTC; CDR3: CATKRGQGDSHEQFF
size: .; D: .; V: TRBV10-1; J: TRBJ1-1; DNA: TGCGCCAGCAGTGAACGCAGGGAAACTGAAGCTTTCTTT; CDR3: CASSERRETEAFF
size: .; D: .; V: TRBV10-2; J: TRBJ1-1; DNA: TGCGTGGCGAGTAGTACAGGTCAGAACACTGAAGCTTTCTTT; CDR3: CVASSTGQNTEAFF
size: .; D: .; V: TRBV19; J: TRBJ1-5; DNA: TGTGCCAGTAAAAGTCCAGGGCAAAATCAGCCCCAGCATTTT; CDR3: CASKSPGQNQPQHF
size: .; D: TRBD1; V: TRBV11-2; J: TRBJ2-1; DNA: TGTGCCAGCAGCTTAGAAAGGAGGACAGGGTACTACAATGAGCAGTTCTTC; CDR3: CASSLERRTGYYNEQFF